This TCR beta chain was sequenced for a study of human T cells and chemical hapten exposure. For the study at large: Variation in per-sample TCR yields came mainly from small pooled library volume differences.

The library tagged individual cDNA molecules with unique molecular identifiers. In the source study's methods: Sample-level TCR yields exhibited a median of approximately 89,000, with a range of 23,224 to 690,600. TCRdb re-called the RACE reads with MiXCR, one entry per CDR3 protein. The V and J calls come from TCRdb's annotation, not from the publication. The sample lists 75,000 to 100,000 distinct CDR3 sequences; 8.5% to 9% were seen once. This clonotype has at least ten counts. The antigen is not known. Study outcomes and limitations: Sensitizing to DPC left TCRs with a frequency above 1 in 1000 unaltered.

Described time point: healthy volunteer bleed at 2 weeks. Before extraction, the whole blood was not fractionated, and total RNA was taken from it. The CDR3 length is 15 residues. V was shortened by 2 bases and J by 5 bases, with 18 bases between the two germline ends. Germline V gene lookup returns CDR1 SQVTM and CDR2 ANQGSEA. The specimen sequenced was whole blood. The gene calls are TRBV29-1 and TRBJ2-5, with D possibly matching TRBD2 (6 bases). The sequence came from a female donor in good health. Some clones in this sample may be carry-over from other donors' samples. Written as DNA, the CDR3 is TGCAGCGTTGAAAAATTCGGGAGTAATATGGAGACCCAGTACTTC. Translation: CSVEKFGSNMETQYF.